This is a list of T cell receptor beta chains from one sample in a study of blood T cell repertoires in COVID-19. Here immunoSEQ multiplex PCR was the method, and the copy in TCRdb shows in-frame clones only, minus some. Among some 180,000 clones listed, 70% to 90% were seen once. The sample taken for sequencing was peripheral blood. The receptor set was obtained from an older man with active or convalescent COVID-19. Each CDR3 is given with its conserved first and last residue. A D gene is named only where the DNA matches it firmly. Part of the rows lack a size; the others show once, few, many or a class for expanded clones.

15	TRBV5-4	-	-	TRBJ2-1	TGTGCCAGCAGCTTAGTACAGGACCACTACAATGAGCAGTTCTTC	CASSLVQDHYNEQFF
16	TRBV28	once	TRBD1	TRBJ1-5	TGTGCCAGCAGTCCCTGGGGACAGGGGCCCGATCAGCCCCAGCATTTT	CASSPWGQGPDQPQHF
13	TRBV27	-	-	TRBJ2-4	TGTGCCAGCAGTTTACGGGCCAAAAACATTCAGTACTTC	CASSLRAKNIQYF
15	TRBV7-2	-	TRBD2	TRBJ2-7	TGTGCCAGCAGCTTAGGGAGCGGGGGGGCCTACGAGCAGTACTTC	CASSLGSGGAYEQYF
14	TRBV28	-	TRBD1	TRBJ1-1	TGTGCCAGCAGTAAAGGGACAGACTTCTTTGAAGCTTTCTTT	CASSKGTDFFEAFF
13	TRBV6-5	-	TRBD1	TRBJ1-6	TGTGCCAGCACAAAAGACAGGGGGGCGCCCCTCCACTTT	CASTKDRGAPLHF
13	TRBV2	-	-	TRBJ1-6	TGTGCCAGCAAGCGGGACGGGGATTCACCCCTCCACTTT	CASKRDGDSPLHF
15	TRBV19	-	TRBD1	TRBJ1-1	TGTGCCAGTAGTCACAGGGACAGGGAAGGCACTGAAGCTTTCTTT	CASSHRDREGTEAFF
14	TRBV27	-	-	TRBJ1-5	TGTGCCAGCAGTTTATCCCGGGGACTATCGCCCCAGCATTTT	CASSLSRGLSPQHF
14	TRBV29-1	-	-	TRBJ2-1	TGCAGCGGGGCCGGGACAACCACCGACAATGAGCAGTTCTTC	CSGAGTTTDNEQFF
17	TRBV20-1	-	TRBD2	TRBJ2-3	TGCAGTGCTAGTGCGGCGGCGGGGCGGGGGGAAATAGATACGCAGTATTTT	CSASAAAGRGEIDTQYF
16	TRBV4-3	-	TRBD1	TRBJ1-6	TGCGCCAGCAGCCAAGGGGACAGGTATTACAATTCACCCCTCCACTTT	CASSQGDRYYNSPLHF
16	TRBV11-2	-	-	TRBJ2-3	TGTGCCAGCAGTCCCCAGGGGGGCGGCGGCACAGATACGCAGTATTTT	CASSPQGGGGTDTQYF
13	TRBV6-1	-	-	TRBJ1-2	TGTGCCAGCAGTGAAGTAGGGGGCTATGGCTACACCTTC	CASSEVGGYGYTF
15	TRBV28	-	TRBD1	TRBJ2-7	TGTGCCAGCAGTTTATGGCGACAGGGGGGTTACGAGCAGTACTTC	CASSLWRQGGYEQYF
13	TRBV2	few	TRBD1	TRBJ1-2	TGTGCCAGTTCAGGGGGGACAGGGGGTGGCTACACCTTC	CASSGGTGGGYTF
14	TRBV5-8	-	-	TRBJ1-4	TGTGCCAGCTTGGGCCCTTTGACTAATGAAAAACTGTTTTTT	CASLGPLTNEKLFF
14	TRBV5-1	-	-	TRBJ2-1	TGCGCCAGCAGCCCTACGACAGACTACAATGAGCAGTTCTTC	CASSPTTDYNEQFF
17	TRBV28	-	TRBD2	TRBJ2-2	TGTGCCAGCAGTTTCCTGGGACTAGCCTTGAGGGGCGGGGAGCTGTTTTTT	CASSFLGLALRGGELFF
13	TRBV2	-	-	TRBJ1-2	TGTGCCAGCAGTGCTAACAGAAACTATGGCTACACCTTC	CASSANRNYGYTF
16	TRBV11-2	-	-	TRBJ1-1	TGTGCCAGCAGCTTAGGGGAAGACAGCCCGAACACTGAAGCTTTCTTT	CASSLGEDSPNTEAFF
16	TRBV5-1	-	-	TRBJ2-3	TGCGCCAGCAGCTTGGATCGTAGCCTTAGCACAGATACGCAGTATTTT	CASSLDRSLSTDTQYF
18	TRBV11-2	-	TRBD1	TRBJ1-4	TGTGCCAGCAGCGACAGGGGTCCTTCGGTCGGGGCTAATGAAAAACTGTTTTTT	CASSDRGPSVGANEKLFF
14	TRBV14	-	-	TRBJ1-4	TGTGCCAGCAGCCAACACGGGACAAGCGAAAAACTGTTTTTT	CASSQHGTSEKLFF
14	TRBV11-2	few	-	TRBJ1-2	TGTGCCAGCAGCTTAAAAGGGGCGGTGGGGGGCTACACCTTC	CASSLKGAVGGYTF
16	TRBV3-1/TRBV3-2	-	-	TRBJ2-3	TGTGCCAGCAGCCAAGAAGGAGTACGGCTCACAGATACGCAGTATTTT	CASSQEGVRLTDTQYF
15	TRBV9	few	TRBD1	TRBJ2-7	TGTGCCAGCAGCGTCGGACAGGGTTTTACCTACGAGCAGTACTTC	CASSVGQGFTYEQYF
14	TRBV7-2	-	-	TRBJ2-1	TGTGCCAGCACGCCAAGGGGGACCTACAATGAGCAGTTCTTC	CASTPRGTYNEQFF
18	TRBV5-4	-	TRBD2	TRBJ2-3	TGTGCCAGCAGCTCAGGACTAGCGGGAGGGCGGAGCACAGATACGCAGTATTTT	CASSSGLAGGRSTDTQYF
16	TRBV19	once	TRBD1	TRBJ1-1	TGTGCCAGTAGTATACGGAGGGGGCACCCGAACACTGAAGCTTTCTTT	CASSIRRGHPNTEAFF
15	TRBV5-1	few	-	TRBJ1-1	TGCGCCAGCAGCCCGGGCGGTTGGGCGGGCACTGAAGCTTTCTTT	CASSPGGWAGTEAFF
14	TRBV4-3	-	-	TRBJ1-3	TGCGCCAGCAGACAACAGGGTGCTGGAAACACCATATATTTT	CASRQQGAGNTIYF
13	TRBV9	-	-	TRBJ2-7	TGTGCCAGCAGCGTAGCACAGGCGGGGGAGCAGTACTTC	CASSVAQAGEQYF